A selection of T cell receptor beta chains follows, all from one sample in a study of blood T cell repertoires in COVID-19. Sequenced by immunoSEQ multiplex PCR; TCRdb stores in-frame clones only, minus some. This table holds approximately 30,000 clones, about 91% found once. The sample consisted of peripheral blood. The receptors here all came from a human donor in a cohort sampled during active COVID-19. Both conserved end residues are trimmed from each CDR3.

v_call: TRBV5-4; j_call: TRBJ1-6; cdr3_length: 13; cdr3_aa: ASSGTGGRNSPLH
v_call: TRBV10-2; j_call: TRBJ2-5; cdr3_length: 15; cdr3_aa: ASCQPRLAGGWETQY
v_call: TRBV6-5; j_call: TRBJ1-2; cdr3_length: 12; cdr3_aa: ASSYGKGVGGYT
v_call: TRBV5-1; j_call: TRBJ2-1; cdr3_length: 14; cdr3_aa: ASSQSTGQVGNEQF
v_call: TRBV7-3; j_call: TRBJ1-2; cdr3_length: 12; cdr3_aa: ASSLGQGNYGYT
v_call: TRBV12-3/TRBV12-4; j_call: TRBJ1-2; cdr3_length: 11; cdr3_aa: ASSMGQRKGYT
v_call: TRBV4-1; j_call: TRBJ1-2; cdr3_length: 13; cdr3_aa: ASSQKTGGERGYT
v_call: TRBV6-5; j_call: TRBJ2-7; cdr3_length: 12; cdr3_aa: ASSSTGSSYEQY
v_call: TRBV19; j_call: TRBJ1-2; cdr3_length: 16; cdr3_aa: ASSILRMGRQLHYGYT
v_call: TRBV5-6; j_call: TRBJ1-6; cdr3_length: 13; cdr3_aa: ASSLVGRGHSPLH
v_call: TRBV6-5; j_call: TRBJ2-6; cdr3_length: 11; cdr3_aa: ASKILGANVLT
v_call: TRBV19; j_call: TRBJ1-6; cdr3_length: 13; cdr3_aa: ASSMVRTAGSPLH
v_call: TRBV19; j_call: TRBJ2-5; cdr3_length: 13; cdr3_aa: ASSIAGTGSETQY
v_call: TRBV4-1; j_call: TRBJ1-5; cdr3_length: 15; cdr3_aa: ASSQGVQVTGNQPQH
v_call: TRBV12-3/TRBV12-4; j_call: TRBJ2-7; cdr3_length: 10; cdr3_aa: ASTQTGDEQY
v_call: TRBV23-1; j_call: TRBJ2-7; cdr3_length: 15; cdr3_aa: ASSQPYSGEIPYEQY
v_call: TRBV10-1; j_call: TRBJ2-1; cdr3_length: 13; cdr3_aa: ASSSSPANRGEQF
v_call: TRBV21-1; j_call: TRBJ2-5; cdr3_length: 14; cdr3_aa: ASSTNIGGFPETQY
v_call: TRBV7-3; j_call: TRBJ2-1; cdr3_length: 12; cdr3_aa: ASSPGVEGNEQF
v_call: TRBV29-1; j_call: TRBJ1-1; cdr3_length: 12; cdr3_aa: SAQAGTGGTEAF
v_call: TRBV4-2; j_call: TRBJ2-3; cdr3_length: 15; cdr3_aa: ASSHTLAGTSTDTQY
v_call: TRBV5-4; j_call: TRBJ2-7; cdr3_length: 11; cdr3_aa: ASRDSRSYEQY
v_call: TRBV10-3; j_call: TRBJ1-2; cdr3_length: 12; cdr3_aa: AISELSGESGYT
v_call: TRBV11-2; j_call: TRBJ1-1; cdr3_length: 10; cdr3_aa: AILMGGAEAF
v_call: TRBV19; j_call: TRBJ2-3; cdr3_length: 10; cdr3_aa: ASSTSGDTQY
v_call: TRBV5-6; j_call: TRBJ2-3; cdr3_length: 9; cdr3_aa: ASSSQDTQY
v_call: TRBV3-1/TRBV3-2; j_call: TRBJ1-2; cdr3_length: 13; cdr3_aa: ASSPGRQGNYGYT
v_call: TRBV11-2; j_call: TRBJ2-3; cdr3_length: 11; cdr3_aa: ASSLDRADTQY
v_call: TRBV5-1; j_call: TRBJ2-2; cdr3_length: 12; cdr3_aa: ASSTQGILGELF
v_call: TRBV18; j_call: TRBJ2-2; cdr3_length: 16; cdr3_aa: ASSPLRAGGPDTGELF
v_call: TRBV5-4; j_call: TRBJ2-2; cdr3_length: 12; cdr3_aa: ASSPREPTGELF
v_call: TRBV5-1; j_call: TRBJ2-2; cdr3_length: 13; cdr3_aa: ASRGGTGDTGELF
v_call: TRBV5-1; j_call: TRBJ2-7; cdr3_length: 13; cdr3_aa: ASSPSLAGGHEQY
v_call: TRBV30; j_call: TRBJ1-2; cdr3_length: 10; cdr3_aa: AWSRTEGGYT
v_call: TRBV12-2; j_call: TRBJ2-1; cdr3_length: 17; cdr3_aa: ASRLADENIGPGGNEQF
v_call: TRBV27; j_call: TRBJ1-6; cdr3_length: 12; cdr3_aa: ASTGQARNSPLH
v_call: TRBV5-5; j_call: TRBJ2-7; cdr3_length: 11; cdr3_aa: ASSSAGSYEQY
v_call: TRBV4-1; j_call: TRBJ2-3; cdr3_length: 13; cdr3_aa: ASSQDSGYTDTQY
v_call: TRBV6-4; j_call: TRBJ2-3; cdr3_length: 13; cdr3_aa: ASSDSGVFTDTQY
v_call: TRBV12-3/TRBV12-4; j_call: TRBJ1-1; cdr3_length: 10; cdr3_aa: ASSLSHLQAF
v_call: TRBV19; j_call: TRBJ1-2; cdr3_length: 11; cdr3_aa: ASSIQQGNGYT
v_call: TRBV15; j_call: TRBJ1-2; cdr3_length: 13; cdr3_aa: ATSRAPGSNYGYT
v_call: TRBV30; j_call: TRBJ1-5; cdr3_length: 11; cdr3_aa: AWSPGGDQPQH
v_call: TRBV5-1; j_call: TRBJ1-1; cdr3_length: 13; cdr3_aa: ASRQGTFMNTEAF
v_call: TRBV19; j_call: TRBJ2-5; cdr3_length: 13; cdr3_aa: ASSQGFGLGETQY
v_call: TRBV24-1; j_call: TRBJ2-3; cdr3_length: 13; cdr3_aa: ATSEPDRYTDTQY
v_call: TRBV13; j_call: TRBJ1-1; cdr3_length: 12; cdr3_aa: ASSQRGWNTEAF
v_call: TRBV5-1; j_call: TRBJ1-2; cdr3_length: 13; cdr3_aa: ASSPGTGFGYGYT
v_call: TRBV5-4; j_call: TRBJ2-2; cdr3_length: 13; cdr3_aa: ASSSGDFLTGELF
v_call: TRBV20-1; j_call: TRBJ1-5; cdr3_length: 9; cdr3_aa: SARVRQAQH
v_call: TRBV7-2; j_call: TRBJ2-2; cdr3_length: 13; cdr3_aa: ASSLAGGGTGELF
v_call: TRBV18; j_call: TRBJ2-7; cdr3_length: 13; cdr3_aa: ASSLSRGEAGEQY
v_call: TRBV7-2; j_call: TRBJ2-7; cdr3_length: 12; cdr3_aa: ASSLGPSGEGRY
v_call: TRBV6-5; j_call: TRBJ2-3; cdr3_length: 13; cdr3_aa: ASSYAQGRTDTQY
v_call: TRBV19; j_call: TRBJ1-5; cdr3_length: 14; cdr3_aa: ASSNWSPDSNQPQH
v_call: TRBV9; j_call: TRBJ2-5; cdr3_length: 14; cdr3_aa: ASSPRSGALQETQY
v_call: TRBV6-2/TRBV6-3; j_call: TRBJ2-1; cdr3_length: 14; cdr3_aa: ASSSWLAGGKNEQF
v_call: TRBV2; j_call: TRBJ1-2; cdr3_length: 12; cdr3_aa: ASRTGTGVWGYT